This T cell receptor beta chain was identified during a study of blood T cell repertoires in COVID-19. Study-level information: Nucleic acid was either cDNA or gDNA, and it came from T cells, B-cell-depleted T cells, or PBMCs.

Trimming removed 7 bases from V and 2 bases from J, with 16 bases in between. Looked up from germline, CDR1 is SGHRS and CDR2 is YFSETQ. The CDR3 length is 15 residues. Original methodology: Counts of nucleated cells, estimated from reference gene primer amplification, were obtained. TCRdb keeps only in-frame clones here, not all; method: immunoSEQ multiplex PCR. D and trimming come from the DNA, and the V and J calls and clone size come from that table. The sample shows approximately 390,000 clones, around 87% of them seen only once. The clonotype was recovered from an older woman with COVID-19, enrolled during active disease. The chain employs TRBV5-1 and TRBJ2-1; weak D call: TRBD2 (6 bases). Sequences were obtained from peripheral blood. The DNA for the CDR3 is TGCGCCAGCCAGATGAGCGGGTTAACCTACAATGAGCAGTTCTTC. It codes for CASQMSGLTYNEQFF.